This T cell receptor beta chain derives from a study of T-cell memory formation after mild COVID-19. TCRdb reanalysed the 5' RACE reads using MiXCR and keeps one entry per CDR3 protein. The sample records about 200,000 distinct CDR3 sequences, 15% to 20% being singletons. This clonotype was found many times. Its antigen is undetermined. Study-wide findings and caveats: Some responding clones appeared in pre-infection memory, suggesting cross-reactive memory joined.

CDR3 size: 14 residues. The V end was cut by 3 bases, the J end by 3 bases, with 11 bases between. J is TRBJ2-5 and V is TRBV12-3 or TRBV12-4; TRBD2 is a possible D gene (7 bases). The clonotype was recovered from an adult woman who had mild COVID-19 (a few samples of this study predate the infection). Cell type and time point are not known. The sequenced sample was PBMCs or a T cell subset sorted from them (not recorded which). The CDR3, as DNA: TGTGCCAGCAGTTTGTCGGGGGGCAAAGAGACCCAGTACTTC. Translated, it gives CASSLSGGKETQYF.